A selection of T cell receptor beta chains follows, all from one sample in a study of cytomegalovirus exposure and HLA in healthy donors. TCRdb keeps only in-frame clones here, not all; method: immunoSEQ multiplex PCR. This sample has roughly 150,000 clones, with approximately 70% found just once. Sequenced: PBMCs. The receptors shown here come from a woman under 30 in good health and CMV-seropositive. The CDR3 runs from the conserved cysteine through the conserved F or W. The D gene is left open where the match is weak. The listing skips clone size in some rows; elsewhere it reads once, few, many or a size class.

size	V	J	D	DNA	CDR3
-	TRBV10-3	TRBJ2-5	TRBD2	TGTGCCATCAGTCCGGGGGGGGATGCTCAAGAGACCCAGTACTTC	CAISPGGDAQETQYF
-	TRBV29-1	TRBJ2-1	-	TGCAGCGTTCGGCACCCGGGGGTCCATGAGCAGTTCTTC	CSVRHPGVHEQFF
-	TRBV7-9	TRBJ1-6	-	TGTGCCAGCAGCTCAGGGAATTCACCCCTCCACTTT	CASSSGNSPLHF
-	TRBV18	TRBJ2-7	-	TGTGCCAGCTCACCCCAGCAGGGCCGCTACGAGCAGTACTTC	CASSPQQGRYEQYF
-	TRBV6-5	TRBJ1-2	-	TGTGCCAGCAGTTTTCGCGGAGCGGGATATGGCTACACCTTC	CASSFRGAGYGYTF
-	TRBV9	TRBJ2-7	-	TGTGCCAGCAGCGTAGGAGGAGAGACTTACGAGCAGTACTTC	CASSVGGETYEQYF
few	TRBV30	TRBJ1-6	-	TGTGCCTGGAGTGTACGGATAGGGGCCTCCTATAATTCACCCCTCCACTTT	CAWSVRIGASYNSPLHF
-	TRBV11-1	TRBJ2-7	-	TGTGCCAGCAGCCCTAACAGGGACGAGCAGTACTTC	CASSPNRDEQYF
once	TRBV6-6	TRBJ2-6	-	TGTGCCAGCACTGTTATCGCGGGTTCTGGGGCCAACGTCCTGACTTTC	CASTVIAGSGANVLTF
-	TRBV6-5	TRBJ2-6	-	TGTGCCAGCAGCCAGGGTTCCAGGGCCAACGTCCTGACTTTC	CASSQGSRANVLTF
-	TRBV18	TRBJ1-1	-	TGTGCCAGCTCAGCGAGGGAGCAAACGAACACTGAAGCTTTCTTT	CASSAREQTNTEAFF
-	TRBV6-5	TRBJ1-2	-	TGTGCCAGCAGGCAGAAAAACTATGGCTACACCTTC	CASRQKNYGYTF
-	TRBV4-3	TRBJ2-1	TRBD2	TGCGCCAGCAGCCAAGATCCAAGCGGGGGGGCCTACAATGAGCAGTTCTTC	CASSQDPSGGAYNEQFF
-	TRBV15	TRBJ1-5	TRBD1	TGTGCCACCAGCAGAGAAGGGGGCCGGCAGCCCCAGCATTTT	CATSREGGRQPQHF
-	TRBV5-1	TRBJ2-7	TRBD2	TGCGCCAGCAGCTCGACTCCACTCCTAGCGGGGGGGCCCCACGAGCAGTACTTC	CASSSTPLLAGGPHEQYF
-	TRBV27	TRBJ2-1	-	TGTGCCAGCAACCTTATGACAGGTACCTACAATGAGCAGTTCTTC	CASNLMTGTYNEQFF
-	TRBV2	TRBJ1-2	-	TGTGCCAGCAGTACCCAGGGAGGGCTCTATGGCTACACCTTC	CASSTQGGLYGYTF
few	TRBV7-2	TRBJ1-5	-	TGTGCCAGCAGCTCCGGGGGGCATAGCAATCAGCCCCAGCATTTT	CASSSGGHSNQPQHF
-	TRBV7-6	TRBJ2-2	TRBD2	TGTGCCAGCAGCTTAGATGTGGGACTAGTGGGCACCGGGGAGCTGTTTTTT	CASSLDVGLVGTGELFF